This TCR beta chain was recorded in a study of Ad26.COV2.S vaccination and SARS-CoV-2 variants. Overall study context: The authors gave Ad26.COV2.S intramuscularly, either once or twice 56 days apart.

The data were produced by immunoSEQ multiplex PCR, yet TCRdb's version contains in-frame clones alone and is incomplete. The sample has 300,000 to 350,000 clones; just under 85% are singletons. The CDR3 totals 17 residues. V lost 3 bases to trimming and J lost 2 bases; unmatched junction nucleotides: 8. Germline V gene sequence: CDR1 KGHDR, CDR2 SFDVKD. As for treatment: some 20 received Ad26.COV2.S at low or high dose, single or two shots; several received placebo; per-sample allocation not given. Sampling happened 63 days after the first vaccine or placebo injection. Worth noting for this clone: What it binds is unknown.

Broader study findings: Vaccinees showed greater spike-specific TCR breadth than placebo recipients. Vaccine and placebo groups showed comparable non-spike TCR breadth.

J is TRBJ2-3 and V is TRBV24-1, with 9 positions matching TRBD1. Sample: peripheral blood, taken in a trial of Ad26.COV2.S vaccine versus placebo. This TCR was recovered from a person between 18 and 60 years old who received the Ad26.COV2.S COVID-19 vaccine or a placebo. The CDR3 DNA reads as TGTGCCACCAGTGATATTGGGACAGGGTATAACACAGATACGCAGTATTTT. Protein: CATSDIGTGYNTDTQYF.